The sequence of this T cell receptor beta chain was determined in a study of resident and recirculating memory T cells in vitiligo (dated by TCRdb to 2017 to 2018). Some background on the complete study: For TCR beta sequencing, epidermis was obtained by shave biopsy from two lesional and two nonlesional sites, and PBMCs were also collected, from each of a few stable vitiligo patients. The goal of the human TCR beta sequencing was to check whether lesional vitiligo skin contained specific clones that differed from the clones found in nonlesional skin and blood. Without cell sorting, samples were homogenized immediately before genomic DNA was extracted using the Qiagen DNeasy Blood & Tissue Kit. What the study reported, not specific to this receptor: No unique dominant TCR clone was detected, and variation in clonality was observed among vitiligo lesions. Working out how much the T cell clones identified in the vitiligo lesions and the human Trm versus Tcm pools each contribute will require future mechanistic studies. TCR sequences were not shared across biopsy sites or across patients, which suggests that different T cell clones infiltrate different lesions, a pattern described as private specificity. Overlap and correlation analysis showed no significant repertoire overlap between biopsies except for each lesion with itself, even within a single patient.

Notes on this clone: No antigen is known for it. Base-call qualities are not available, and no considerably larger clone is one nucleotide away.

As encoded in the germline V gene, CDR1 is SQVTM while CDR2 is ANQGSEA. Trimming at the junction amounts to 0 bases on V and 5 bases on J, and the germline ends lie 10 bases apart. The CDR3 numbers 13 residues from cysteine through phenylalanine. Only CDR3 DNA remains: 39 bases, in frame from the first base. A patient's vitiligo counted as stable when the lesions had not changed at all during the previous 6 months. For classification as stable, the absence of confetti depigmentation, a clinical sign of active vitiligo, was additionally required. Any patient who had received treatment in the previous three months was excluded. PBMCs were isolated from heparinized blood by Ficoll density gradient centrifugation and then flash-frozen. The immunoSEQ hsTCRB kit was used to amplify TCR beta chains from the genomic DNA. The immunoSEQ service sequenced the TCR beta libraries on an Illumina MiSeq instrument. For the original study's pipeline: Repertoire data were analyzed with the immunoSEQ Analyzer. This immuneACCESS table, as held by TCRdb, lists in-frame sequences with V and J called but not all clones. Of the missing ones, under half trace to an unresolved V gene in checked studies; the others have no known cause. V and J calls and clone size are copied from that table; D and trimming were computed from the DNA. In all, the sample holds roughly 76,000 clones, and more than 85% of those were seen once. Clones ranked in the top ten supply more than 4% of the sample.

This receptor was identified in a male donor with vitiligo. The chain couples TRBV29-1 to TRBJ2-5; the D gene is perhaps TRBD2, from 6 matching bases. The sample taken for sequencing was blood. The encoded CDR3 is CSVEDREWETQYF. The DNA sequence is as follows: TGCAGCGTTGAAGATCGGGAGTGGGAGACCCAGTACTTC.